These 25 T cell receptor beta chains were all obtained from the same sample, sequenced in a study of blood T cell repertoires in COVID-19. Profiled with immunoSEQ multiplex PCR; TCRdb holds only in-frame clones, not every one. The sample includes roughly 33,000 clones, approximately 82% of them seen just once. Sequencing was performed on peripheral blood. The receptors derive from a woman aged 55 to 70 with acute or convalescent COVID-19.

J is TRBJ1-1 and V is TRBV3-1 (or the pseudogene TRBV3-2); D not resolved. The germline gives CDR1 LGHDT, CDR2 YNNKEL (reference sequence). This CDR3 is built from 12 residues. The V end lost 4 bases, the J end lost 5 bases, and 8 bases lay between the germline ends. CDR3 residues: CASSLGRTEAFF. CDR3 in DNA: TGTGCCAGCAGCCTTGGGAGAACTGAAGCTTTCTTT.

The CDR3 DNA follows: TGTGCCAGTAGTACGACAGGTCAGCAGTACTTC. Its protein product is CASSTTGQQYF. The gene calls are TRBV19 and TRBJ2-7, with D perhaps matching TRBD1 (6 bases). V lost 4 bases to trimming and J lost 8 bases, with 9 bases between them. In germline, CDR1 is LNHDA, CDR2 SQIVND (reference sequence). The CDR3 covers 11 residues.

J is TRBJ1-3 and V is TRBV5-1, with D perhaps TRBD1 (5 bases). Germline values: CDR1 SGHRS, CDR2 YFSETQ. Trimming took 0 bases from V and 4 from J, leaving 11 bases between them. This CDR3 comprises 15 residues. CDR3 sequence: CASSLGAGFGNTIYF. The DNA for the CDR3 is TGCGCCAGCAGCTTGGGGGCAGGGTTCGGAAACACCATATATTTT.

The CDR3 nucleotides read TGTGCCACCAGCACCGGCTCAGGAATTGGCGGAAACACCATATATTTT. Its translation is CATSTGSGIGGNTIYF. The chain is built from TRBV28 and TRBJ1-3; D is ambiguous. The CDR3 extends over 16 amino acids. Looked up from germline, CDR1 is MDHEN and CDR2 is SYDVKM. V lost 10 bases and J 4 bases, leaving 23 bases between the germline ends.

In nucleotides, the CDR3 is TGTGCCATCAGTGACACAGGGTATGGCTACACCTTC. This gives the protein CAISDTGYGYTF. This rearrangement joins TRBV10-3 to TRBJ1-2; tentatively, D is TRBD1 (6 bases). The CDR3 spans 12 residues. CDR1 is ENHRY, CDR2 SYGVKD, per germline. The germline V and J ends were trimmed by 3 bases and 5 bases, with 7 bases remaining between them.

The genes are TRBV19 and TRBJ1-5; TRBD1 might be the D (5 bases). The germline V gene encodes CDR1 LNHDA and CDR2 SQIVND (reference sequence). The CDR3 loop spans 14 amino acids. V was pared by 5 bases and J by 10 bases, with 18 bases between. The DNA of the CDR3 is TGTGCCAGTAGTGCTCAGGGCCCTCGTTCTCCCCAGCATTTT. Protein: CASSAQGPRSPQHF.

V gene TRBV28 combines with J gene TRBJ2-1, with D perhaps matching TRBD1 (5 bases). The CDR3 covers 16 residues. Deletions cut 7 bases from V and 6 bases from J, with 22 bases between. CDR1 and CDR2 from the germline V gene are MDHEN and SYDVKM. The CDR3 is CASTERKFLRGNEQFF. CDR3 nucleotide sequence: TGTGCCAGCACCGAGAGGAAGTTCCTAAGGGGCAATGAGCAGTTCTTC.

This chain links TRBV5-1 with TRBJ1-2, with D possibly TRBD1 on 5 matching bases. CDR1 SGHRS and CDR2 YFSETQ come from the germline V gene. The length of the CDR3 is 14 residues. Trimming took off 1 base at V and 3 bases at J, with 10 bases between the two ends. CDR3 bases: TGCGCCAGCAGCTTGTCCGGGGGTGACTATGGCTACACCTTC. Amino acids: CASSLSGGDYGYTF.

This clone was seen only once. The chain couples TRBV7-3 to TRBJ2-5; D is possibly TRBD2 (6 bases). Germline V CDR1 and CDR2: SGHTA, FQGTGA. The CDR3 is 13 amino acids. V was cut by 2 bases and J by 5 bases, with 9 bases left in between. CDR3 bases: TGTGCCAGCAGCTTAGGAGGGTCGGAGACCCAGTACTTC. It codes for CASSLGGSETQYF.

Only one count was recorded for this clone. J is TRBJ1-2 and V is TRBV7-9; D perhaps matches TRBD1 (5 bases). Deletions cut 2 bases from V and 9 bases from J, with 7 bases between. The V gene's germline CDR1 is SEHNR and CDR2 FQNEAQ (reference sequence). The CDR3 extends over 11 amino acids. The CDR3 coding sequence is TGTGCCAGCAGCTTACCAGGGAGCTACACCTTC. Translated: CASSLPGSYTF.

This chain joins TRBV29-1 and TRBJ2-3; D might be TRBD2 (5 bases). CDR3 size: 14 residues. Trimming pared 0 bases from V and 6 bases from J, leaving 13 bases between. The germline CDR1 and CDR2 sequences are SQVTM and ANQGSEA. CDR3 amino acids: CSVEDPRVEDTQYF. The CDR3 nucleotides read TGCAGCGTTGAAGATCCGCGGGTCGAGGATACGCAGTATTTT.

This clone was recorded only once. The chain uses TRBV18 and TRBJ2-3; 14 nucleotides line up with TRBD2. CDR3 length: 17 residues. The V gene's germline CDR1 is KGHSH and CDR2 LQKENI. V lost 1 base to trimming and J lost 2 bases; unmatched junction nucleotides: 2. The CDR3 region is CASSPRGLAGVTDTQYF. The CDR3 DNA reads TGTGCCAGCTCACCACGGGGACTAGCGGGGGTCACAGATACGCAGTATTTT.

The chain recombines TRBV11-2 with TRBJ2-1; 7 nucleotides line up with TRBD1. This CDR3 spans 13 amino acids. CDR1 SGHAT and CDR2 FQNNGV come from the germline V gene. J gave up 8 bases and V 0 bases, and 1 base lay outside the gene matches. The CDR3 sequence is CASSLDRGHEQFF. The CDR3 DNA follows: TGTGCCAGCAGCTTAGATAGGGGGCATGAGCAGTTCTTC.

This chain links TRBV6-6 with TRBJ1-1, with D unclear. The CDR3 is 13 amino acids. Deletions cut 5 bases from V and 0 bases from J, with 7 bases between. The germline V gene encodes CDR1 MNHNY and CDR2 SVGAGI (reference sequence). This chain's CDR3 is CASSIVLNTEAFF. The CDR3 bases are TGTGCCAGCAGTATAGTACTGAACACTGAAGCTTTCTTT.

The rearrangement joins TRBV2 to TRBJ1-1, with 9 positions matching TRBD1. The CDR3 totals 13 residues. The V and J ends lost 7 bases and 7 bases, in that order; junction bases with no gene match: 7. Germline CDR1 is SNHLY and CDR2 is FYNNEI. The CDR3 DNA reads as TGTGCCAGCACAGGGACAGGGTCGGGTGAAGCTTTCTTT. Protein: CASTGTGSGEAFF.

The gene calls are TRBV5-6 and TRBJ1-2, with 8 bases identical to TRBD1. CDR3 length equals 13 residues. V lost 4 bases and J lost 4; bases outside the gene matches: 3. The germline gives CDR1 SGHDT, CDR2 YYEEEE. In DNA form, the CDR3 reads TGTGCCAGCAGCACCGGACAGGGCTATGGCTACACCTTC. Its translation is CASSTGQGYGYTF.

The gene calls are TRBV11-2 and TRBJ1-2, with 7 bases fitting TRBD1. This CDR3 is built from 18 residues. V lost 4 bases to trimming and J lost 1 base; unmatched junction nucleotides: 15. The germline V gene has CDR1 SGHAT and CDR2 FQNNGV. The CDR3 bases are TGTGCCAGCAGCTCACTAAACCGGGACAGCGATCTTAACTATGGCTACACCTTC. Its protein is CASSSLNRDSDLNYGYTF.

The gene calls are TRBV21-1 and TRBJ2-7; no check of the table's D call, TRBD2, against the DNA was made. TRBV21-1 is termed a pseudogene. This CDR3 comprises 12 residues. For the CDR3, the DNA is TGTGCCAGCAGTAAGCGGCACTACGAGCAGTACTTC. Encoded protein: CASSKRHYEQYF.

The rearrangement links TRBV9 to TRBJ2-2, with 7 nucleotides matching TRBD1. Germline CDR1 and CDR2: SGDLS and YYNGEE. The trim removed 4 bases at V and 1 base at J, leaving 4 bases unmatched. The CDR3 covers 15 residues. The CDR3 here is CASSIWDRNTGELFF. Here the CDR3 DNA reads TGTGCCAGCAGCATTTGGGACAGGAACACCGGGGAGCTGTTTTTT. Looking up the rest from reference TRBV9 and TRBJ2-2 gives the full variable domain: DSGVTQTPKHLITATGQRVTLRCSPRSGDLSVYWYQQSLDQGLQFLIQYYNGEERAKGNILERFSAQQFPDLHSELNLSSLELGDSALYFCASSIWDRNTGELFFGEGSRLTVL.

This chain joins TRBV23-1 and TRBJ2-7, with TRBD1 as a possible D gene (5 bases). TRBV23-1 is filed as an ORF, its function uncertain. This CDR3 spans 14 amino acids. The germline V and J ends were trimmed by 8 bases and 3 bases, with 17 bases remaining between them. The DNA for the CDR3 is TGCGCCAGCGGTCCTCCCGGACATTTCTACGAGCAGTACTTC. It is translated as CASGPPGHFYEQYF.

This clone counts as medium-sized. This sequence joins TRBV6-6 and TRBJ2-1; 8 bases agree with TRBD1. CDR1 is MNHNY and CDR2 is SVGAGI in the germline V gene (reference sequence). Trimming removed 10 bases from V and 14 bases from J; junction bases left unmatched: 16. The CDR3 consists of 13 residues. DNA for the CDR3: TGTGCCACCCAGGCCCCCCAGGGGGCTAGGGAGTTCTTC. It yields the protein CATQAPQGAREFF.

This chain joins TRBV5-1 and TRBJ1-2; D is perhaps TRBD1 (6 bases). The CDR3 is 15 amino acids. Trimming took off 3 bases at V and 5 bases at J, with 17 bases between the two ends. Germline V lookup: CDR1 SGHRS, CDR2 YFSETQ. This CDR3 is CASSWTTDSRYGYTF. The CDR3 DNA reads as TGCGCCAGCAGCTGGACCACGGACAGTAGGTATGGCTACACCTTC.

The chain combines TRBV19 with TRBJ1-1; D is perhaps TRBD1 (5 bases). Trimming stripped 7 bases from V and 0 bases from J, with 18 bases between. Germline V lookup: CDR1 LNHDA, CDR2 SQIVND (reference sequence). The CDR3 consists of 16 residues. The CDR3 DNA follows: TGTGCCAGTACCCAAAATCAGGGTCCGATGAACACTGAAGCTTTCTTT. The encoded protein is CASTQNQGPMNTEAFF.

For the CDR3, the DNA is TGTGCCAGCAGCTCTCCTACAGGGGGCGGGTGGGATGGCTACACCTTC. This sequence encodes CASSSPTGGGWDGYTF. This sequence joins TRBV5-4 and TRBJ1-2; 9 positions agree with TRBD1. Trimming removed 3 bases from V and 6 bases from J; junction bases left unmatched: 12. The CDR3 is 16 amino acids. Looked up from germline, CDR1 is SGHNT and CDR2 is YYREEE (reference sequence).

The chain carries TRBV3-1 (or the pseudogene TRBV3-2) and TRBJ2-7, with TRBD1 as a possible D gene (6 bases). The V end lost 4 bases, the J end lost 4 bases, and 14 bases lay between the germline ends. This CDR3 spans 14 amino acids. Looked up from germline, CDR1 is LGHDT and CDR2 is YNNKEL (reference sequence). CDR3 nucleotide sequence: TGTGCCAGCAGCCCGTGGACAGATCCGTACGAGCAGTACTTC. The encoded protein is CASSPWTDPYEQYF.